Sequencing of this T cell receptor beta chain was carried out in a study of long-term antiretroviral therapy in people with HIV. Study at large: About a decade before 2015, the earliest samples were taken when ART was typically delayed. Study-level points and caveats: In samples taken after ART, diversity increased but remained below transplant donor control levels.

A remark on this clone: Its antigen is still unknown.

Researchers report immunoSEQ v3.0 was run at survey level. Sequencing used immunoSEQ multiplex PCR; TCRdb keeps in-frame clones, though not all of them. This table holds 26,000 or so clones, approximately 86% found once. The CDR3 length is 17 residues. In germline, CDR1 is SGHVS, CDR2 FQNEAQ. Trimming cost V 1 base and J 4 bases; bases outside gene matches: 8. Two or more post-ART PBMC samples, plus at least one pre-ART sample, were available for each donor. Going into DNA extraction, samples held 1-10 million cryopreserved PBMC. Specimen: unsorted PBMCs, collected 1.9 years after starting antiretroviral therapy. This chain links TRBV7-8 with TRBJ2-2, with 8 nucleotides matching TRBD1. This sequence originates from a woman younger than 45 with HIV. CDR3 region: CASSLVVQGGGTGELFF. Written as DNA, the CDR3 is TGTGCCAGCAGCTTAGTAGTACAGGGGGGCGGCACCGGGGAGCTGTTTTTT.